The present T cell receptor beta chain was sequenced within a study of cytomegalovirus exposure and HLA in healthy donors. The CDR3 covers 14 residues. V lost 7 bases, J lost 7 bases, and 16 bases lay in between. Germline CDR1 is SNHLY and CDR2 is FYNNEI. The PCR had 60 Vbeta and 13 Jbeta primers. TCRdb keeps only in-frame clones here, not all; method: immunoSEQ multiplex PCR. The sample includes roughly 100,000 clones, roughly 9.1% of them seen just once. Notes on this clone: Antigen unknown.

Study-level findings and limits: Versus the 666-donor mean, an Asian-associated ancestry cluster reportedly showed fewer N-insertions in a later analysis. The authors assumed roughly uniform sequencing depth across donors for presence/absence analyses. Beyond CMV serostatus, there was no information to go on about immune exposure.

Source material: PBMCs. The chain uses TRBV2 and TRBJ1-4; D unresolved. The TCR sequence derives from a man in his forties in good health and CMV-seropositive. This CDR3 is CASMTRETGEKLFF. DNA of the CDR3: TGTGCCAGCATGACCAGAGAGACGGGTGAAAAACTGTTTTTT.